These 23 T cell receptor beta chains were all obtained from the same sample, sequenced in a study of control samples from healthy donors and cancer patients. Repertoires were generated with immunoSEQ multiplex PCR, while TCRdb's copy carries only in-frame clones and drops some. The sample consists of 100,000 to 150,000 clones, 80% to 95% of them appearing once. The material sequenced was blood. Receptor source: a man younger than 35 in good health.

The chain combines TRBV2 with TRBJ1-2, with 8 nucleotides matching TRBD1. Germline V lookup: CDR1 SNHLY, CDR2 FYNNEI. CDR3 length equals 14 residues. Germline trimming cut 6 bases from V and 3 bases from J; bases unmatched to any gene: 6. The CDR3 region is CASSGQGIHYGYTF. The CDR3 nucleotides are TGTGCCAGCAGCGGACAGGGCATACACTATGGCTACACCTTC.

The chain uses TRBV7-2 and TRBJ2-5; TRBD1 might be the D (6 bases). This CDR3 has 16 amino acids. Germline CDR1 reads SGHTA; CDR2 reads FQGNSA. Trimming shortened V by 4 bases and J by 0 bases, and 15 bases separated the two germline ends. CDR3 protein: CASSSPNRVYQETQYF. CDR3 nucleotide sequence: TGTGCCAGCAGCTCACCGAACAGGGTGTACCAAGAGACCCAGTACTTC. Variable domain in full (rest from reference TRBV7-2 and TRBJ2-5): GAGVSQSPSNKVTEKGKDVELRCDPISGHTALYWYRQSLGQGLEFLIYFQGNSAPDKSGLPSDRFSAERTGGSVSTLTIQRTQQEDSAVYLCASSSPNRVYQETQYFGPGTRLLVL.

The chain couples TRBV5-4 to TRBJ1-2; tentatively, D is TRBD1 (5 bases). The germline V gene encodes CDR1 SGHNT and CDR2 YYREEE (reference sequence). The CDR3 has 15 amino acids. Deletions cut 0 bases from V and 2 bases from J, with 11 bases between. The CDR3 spells CASSLEWSGNYGYTF. In DNA form, the CDR3 reads TGTGCCAGCAGCTTGGAGTGGTCAGGGAACTATGGCTACACCTTC.

The chain couples TRBV6-6 to TRBJ2-7; 8 bases agree with TRBD1. From germline, CDR1 is MNHNY and CDR2 SVGAGI (reference sequence). V shed 1 base and J 2 bases; nucleotides not matched to a gene: 7. This CDR3 is built from 16 residues. The CDR3 loop is CASSYWRQGSPYEQYF. In nucleotides, the CDR3 is TGTGCCAGCAGTTACTGGCGACAGGGGTCTCCCTACGAGCAGTACTTC.

The J gene is TRBJ1-2, the V gene TRBV5-4, with TRBD1 matching 7 bases. The CDR3 covers 16 residues. V lost 0 bases to trimming and J lost 4 bases; unmatched junction nucleotides: 9. Germline CDR1 and CDR2: SGHNT and YYREEE (reference sequence). CDR3 protein: CASSLVSGQPIYGYTF. CDR3 coding DNA: TGTGCCAGCAGCTTGGTGTCGGGACAGCCTATCTATGGCTACACCTTC. The variable domain in full, completed from reference TRBV5-4 and TRBJ1-2, reads ETGVTQSPTHLIKTRGQQVTLRCSSQSGHNTVSWYQQALGQGPQFIFQYYREEENGRGNFPPRFSGLQFPNYSSELNVNALELDDSALYLCASSLVSGQPIYGYTFGSGTRLTVV.

This clone showed up many times. The junction and the germline gene differ at one end; a read error may be behind it. V and J are TRBV3-1 (or the pseudogene TRBV3-2) and TRBJ1-2; D is unresolved. CDR1 and CDR2 from the germline V gene are LGHDT and YNNKEL (reference sequence). The CDR3 spans 11 residues. The CDR3 loop is CASSEWGGPIF. The CDR3 region has the DNA TGTGCCAGCAGCGAGTGGGGAGGGCCGATCTTC.

J is TRBJ1-1 and V is TRBV6-6; 9 bases agree with TRBD1. Unmatched junction bases numbered 11, after V lost 7 bases and J lost 5 bases. The CDR3 runs 15 residues. Germline values: CDR1 MNHNY, CDR2 SVGAGI (reference sequence). DNA for the CDR3: TGTGCCAGCACCCGGGACAGGGAGATGAGGACTGAAGCTTTCTTT. Translated: CASTRDREMRTEAFF.

The chain links TRBV6-1 to TRBJ2-1, with 11 nucleotides matching TRBD1. The V segment lost 3 bases and the J segment 6 bases; nucleotides outside the gene matches: 7. The CDR3 is 16 residues long. Germline values: CDR1 MNHNS, CDR2 SASEGT. The CDR3: CASSEPGQGGSNEQFF. The CDR3 coding sequence is TGTGCCAGCAGTGAGCCGGGACAGGGGGGGAGCAATGAGCAGTTCTTC.

The chain combines TRBV3-1 (or the pseudogene TRBV3-2) with TRBJ2-1; D is unclear. Germline V lookup: CDR1 LGHDT, CDR2 YNNKEL (reference sequence). Trimming removed 0 bases at V and 2 bases at J, with 5 bases between. This CDR3 comprises 14 residues. The CDR3 coding sequence is TGTGCCAGCAGCCAAGACTGGGCCTACAATGAGCAGTTCTTC. This translates into CASSQDWAYNEQFF.

The gene calls are TRBV5-1 and TRBJ2-7; possibly TRBD2 for D (6 bases). V lost 5 bases, J lost 0 bases, and 12 bases lay in between. This CDR3 spans 14 amino acids. CDR1 and CDR2 from the germline V gene are SGHRS and YFSETQ. CDR3 protein: CASSTIAASYEQYF. The CDR3 DNA sequence: TGCGCCAGCAGTACAATAGCGGCCTCCTACGAGCAGTACTTC. Filled out from reference TRBV5-1 and TRBJ2-7, the complete variable domain reads KAGVTQTPRYLIKTRGQQVTLSCSPISGHRSVSWYQQTPGQGLQFLFEYFSETQRNKGNFPGRFSGRQFSNSRSEMNVSTLELGDSALYLCASSTIAASYEQYFGPGTRLTVT.

V and J are TRBV27 and TRBJ2-2; D gene ambiguous. CDR1 MNHEY and CDR2 SMNVEV come from the germline V gene (reference sequence). V lost 0 bases and J lost 8, with 13 bases in between. The length of the CDR3 is 15 residues. The CDR3, as DNA: TGTGCCAGCAGTTTATCCCCCTCCGTGGAGGGGGAGCTGTTTTTT. This translates into CASSLSPSVEGELFF.

The chain combines TRBV18 with TRBJ1-2, with D maybe TRBD1 (5 bases). Trimming removed 3 bases at V and 7 bases at J, with 24 bases between. The germline V gene encodes CDR1 KGHSH and CDR2 LQKENI. This CDR3 region has 17 residues. The CDR3 loop is CASSPTRLLGAYTGYTF. The CDR3 region has the DNA TGTGCCAGCTCACCCACACGTCTGCTCGGGGCATACACTGGCTACACCTTC. The whole variable domain, remainder taken from reference TRBV18 and TRBJ1-2, is NAGVMQNPRHLVRRRGQEARLRCSPMKGHSHVYWYRQLPEEGLKFMVYLQKENIIDESGMPKERFSAEFPKEGPSILRIQQVVRGDSAAYFCASSPTRLLGAYTGYTFGSGTRLTVV.

Here the CDR3 DNA reads TGTGCCAGCAGCTCCCCATTCGGACAGCCGAATGAAAAACTGTTTTTT. It codes for CASSSPFGQPNEKLFF. The V gene is TRBV11-2, the J gene TRBJ1-4; maybe TRBD1 (6 bases). In germline, CDR1 is SGHAT, CDR2 FQNNGV. The CDR3 is 16 amino acids. With 4 bases removed from V and 5 bases from J, the gap between germline ends came to 17 bases.

This chain uses TRBV10-3 with TRBJ2-2, with D perhaps matching TRBD1 or TRBD2 (5 bases each). CDR1 and CDR2 from the germline V gene are ENHRY and SYGVKD. The CDR3 consists of 17 residues. V was shortened by 0 bases and J by 5 bases, with 16 bases between the two germline ends. The CDR3: CAISESWSGAGTGELFF. The CDR3 nucleotides are TGTGCCATCAGTGAGTCTTGGTCCGGGGCCGGTACCGGGGAGCTGTTTTTT.

The table lists this clone with a count of one. CDR3: CASSLGQARSRGNTIYF. CDR3 nucleotide sequence: TGCGCCAGCAGCCTAGGACAGGCCAGGTCTCGGGGAAACACCATATATTTT. This chain joins TRBV4-1 and TRBJ1-3, with 7 nucleotides matching TRBD1. The CDR3 loop spans 17 amino acids. The germline V gene encodes CDR1 MGHRA and CDR2 YSYEKL. V trimming: 4 bases; J trimming: 4 bases; junction bases outside the gene matches: 13.

The V and J genes are TRBV29-1 and TRBJ2-2; TRBD2 matches 9 bases. Germline assignment: CDR1 SQVTM and CDR2 ANQGSEA. With V trimmed by 2 bases and J by 4 bases, 8 bases remained unmatched. The CDR3 consists of 16 residues. CDR3 in DNA: TGCAGCGTTGAAATCCGCGGGGGGGCCAGCACCGGGGAGCTGTTTTTT. Translated: CSVEIRGGASTGELFF.

This clone was recorded only once. The chain uses TRBV6-5 and TRBJ2-7; 8 nucleotides match TRBD2. Germline loops: CDR1 MNHEY, CDR2 SVGAGI. The CDR3 sequence is 15 residues long. The trim removed 10 bases at V and 1 base at J, leaving 12 bases unmatched. For the CDR3, the DNA is TGTGCCACCGTCTATCCACGGGGGGGATCCTACGAGCAGTACTTC. Amino acid sequence: CATVYPRGGSYEQYF.

The rearrangement joins TRBV18 to TRBJ1-4; no reliable D call. CDR1 and CDR2 (germline): KGHSH, LQKENI. Trimming pared 1 base from V and 1 base from J, leaving 7 bases between. The CDR3 is 15 residues long. CDR3 residues: CASSPLEGTNEKLFF. CDR3 nucleotide sequence: TGTGCCAGCTCACCACTTGAGGGAACTAATGAAAAACTGTTTTTT.

The chain is built from TRBV5-1 and TRBJ2-1; D unresolved. Germline V gene sequence: CDR1 SGHRS, CDR2 YFSETQ. The CDR3 loop spans 12 amino acids. The V end lost 5 bases, the J end lost 8 bases, and 11 bases lay between the germline ends. The CDR3 region is CASSPNTDEQFF. The DNA for the CDR3 is TGCGCCAGCAGTCCAAACACGGATGAGCAGTTCTTC.

The chain carries TRBV10-3 and TRBJ2-3; 8 bases match TRBD1. Trimming at V came to 6 bases and at J to 3 bases, leaving 8 bases not matched to a gene. The length of the CDR3 is 15 residues. Germline V CDR1 and CDR2: ENHRY, SYGVKD. The CDR3: CAIRGGQAGTDTQYF. CDR3 nucleotides: TGTGCCATCAGGGGGGGACAGGCTGGAACAGATACGCAGTATTTT.

This rearrangement joins TRBV15 to TRBJ1-2; possible D gene TRBD1, 5 bases. CDR1 is LNHNV and CDR2 is YYDKDF in the germline V gene (reference sequence). The CDR3 length is 16 residues. The V and J ends lost 0 bases and 8 bases respectively, with 19 bases between them. CDR3 sequence: CATSREQGAGMKGYTF. The CDR3 DNA is TGTGCCACCAGCAGAGAACAAGGGGCAGGGATGAAAGGCTACACCTTC.

V is TRBV5-1 and J is TRBJ1-2, with D hard to call. CDR3 length: 14 residues. CDR1 and CDR2 from the germline V gene are SGHRS and YFSETQ. Trimming removed 0 bases at V and 8 bases at J, with 14 bases between. The CDR3 reads CASSLAVAASGYTF. CDR3 DNA: TGCGCCAGCAGCTTGGCAGTGGCCGCCAGCGGCTACACCTTC.

This chain connects TRBV30 to TRBJ2-3, with D unclear. The germline V and J ends were trimmed by 3 bases and 3 bases, with 7 bases remaining between them. Per the germline V gene, CDR1 is GTSNPN and CDR2 is SVGIG (reference sequence). CDR3 length equals 12 residues. CDR3 DNA: TGTGCCTGGAGCCGCGAGACAGATACGCAGTATTTT. Translated: CAWSRETDTQYF.